This T cell receptor beta chain appears in the sequencing data of a study of blood T cell repertoires in COVID-19. TCRdb's copy holds only in-frame clones and misses some; the assay was immunoSEQ multiplex PCR. The sample lists under 200,000 clones, roughly 87% occurring once. This CDR3 is built from 16 residues. Germline CDR1 and CDR2: SGHVS and FQNEAQ. Trimming stripped 5 bases from V and 0 bases from J, with 13 bases between. The rearrangement uses TRBV7-8 and TRBJ1-4, with D uncertain. The sample consisted of PBMCs or T cells enriched from blood (not recorded which). The TCR sequence derives from a woman in her forties or fifties who had recovered from COVID-19. The CDR3 sequence: CASSPPGSATNEKLFF. CDR3 nucleotide sequence: TGTGCCAGCAGCCCCCCGGGATCTGCAACTAATGAAAAACTGTTTTTT. The variable domain in full, with the rest retrieved from reference TRBV7-8 and TRBJ1-4, is GAGVSQSPRYKVAKRGQDVALRCDPISGHVSLFWYQQALGQGPEFLTYFQNEAQLDKSGLPSDRFFAERPEGSVSTLKIQRTQQEDSAVYLCASSPPGSATNEKLFFGSGTQLSVL.